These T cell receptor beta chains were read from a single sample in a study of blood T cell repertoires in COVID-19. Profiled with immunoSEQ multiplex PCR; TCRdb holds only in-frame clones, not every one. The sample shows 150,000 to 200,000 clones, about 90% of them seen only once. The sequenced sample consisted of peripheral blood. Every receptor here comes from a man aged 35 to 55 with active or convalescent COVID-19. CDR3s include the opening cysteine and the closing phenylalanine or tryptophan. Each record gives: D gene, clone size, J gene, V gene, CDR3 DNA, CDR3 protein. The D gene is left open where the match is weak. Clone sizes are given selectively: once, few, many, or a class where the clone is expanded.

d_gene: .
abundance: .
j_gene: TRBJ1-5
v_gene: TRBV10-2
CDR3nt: TGCGCCAGCAGTGAAGGCAGGGCAAGCAATCAGCCCCAGCATTTT
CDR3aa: CASSEGRASNQPQHF

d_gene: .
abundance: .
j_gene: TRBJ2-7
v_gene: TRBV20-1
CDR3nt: TGCAGTGCTAGTTCTATTGTCGGGACTTCCTACGAGCAGTACTTC
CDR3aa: CSASSIVGTSYEQYF

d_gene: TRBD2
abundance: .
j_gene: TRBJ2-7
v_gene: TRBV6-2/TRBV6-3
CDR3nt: TGTGCCAGCAGTTTGGGAGGGAGGTACGAGCAGTACTTC
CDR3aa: CASSLGGRYEQYF

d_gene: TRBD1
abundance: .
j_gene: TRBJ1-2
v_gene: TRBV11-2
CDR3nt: TGTGCCAGCAGCCCCTTACAGGGGCACTATGGCTACACCTTC
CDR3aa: CASSPLQGHYGYTF

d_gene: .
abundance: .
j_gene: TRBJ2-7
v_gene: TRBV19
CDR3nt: TGTGCCAGTAGTACCTCGGTTTCCTACGAGCAGTACTTC
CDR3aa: CASSTSVSYEQYF

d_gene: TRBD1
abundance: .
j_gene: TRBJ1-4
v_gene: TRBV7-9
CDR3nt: TGTGCCAGCAGCCTGGGACAGGGAGGTGAAAAACTGTTTTTT
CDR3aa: CASSLGQGGEKLFF

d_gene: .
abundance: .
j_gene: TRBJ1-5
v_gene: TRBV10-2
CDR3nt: TGCGCCAGCAGGGCGGAGAATAGCAATCAGCCCCAGCATTTT
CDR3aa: CASRAENSNQPQHF

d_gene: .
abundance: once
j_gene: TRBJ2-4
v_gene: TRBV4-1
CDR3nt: TGCGCCAGCAGCCAAGCAGGGAATCTAGCCAAAAACATTCAGTACTTC
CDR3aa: CASSQAGNLAKNIQYF

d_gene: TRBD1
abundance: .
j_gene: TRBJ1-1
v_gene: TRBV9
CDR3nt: TGTGCCAGCAGCGTAGGGGACAGGCTCAACACTGAAGCTTTCTTT
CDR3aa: CASSVGDRLNTEAFF

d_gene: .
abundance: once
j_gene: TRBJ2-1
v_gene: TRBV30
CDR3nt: TGTGCCTGGAGTGCGGACAGCTACAATGAGCAGTTCTTC
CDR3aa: CAWSADSYNEQFF

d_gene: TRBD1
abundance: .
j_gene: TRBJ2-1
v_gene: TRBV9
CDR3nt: TGTGCCAGCAGTACCGGGACAGGGAGCTCCTACAATGAGCAGTTCTTC
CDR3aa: CASSTGTGSSYNEQFF

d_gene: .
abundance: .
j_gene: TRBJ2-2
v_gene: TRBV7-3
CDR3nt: TGTGCCAGCAGCTTAACGTCGGGTGGCGGGGAGCTGTTTTTT
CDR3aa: CASSLTSGGGELFF

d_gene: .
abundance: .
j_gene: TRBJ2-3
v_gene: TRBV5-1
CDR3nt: TGCGCCAGCAGGGAGGGTGGTGGACGAATAAGCACAGATACGCAGTATTTT
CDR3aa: CASREGGGRISTDTQYF

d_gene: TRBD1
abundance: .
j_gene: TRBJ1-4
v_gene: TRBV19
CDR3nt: TGTGCCAGTAGTCCGCTAGGGACAGGGGGCCTCCCTGAAAAACTGTTTTTT
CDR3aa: CASSPLGTGGLPEKLFF

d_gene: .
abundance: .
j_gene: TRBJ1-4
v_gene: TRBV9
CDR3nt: TGTGCCAGCAGCGCCCGAGGGTTGGCTAATGAAAAACTGTTTTTT
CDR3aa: CASSARGLANEKLFF

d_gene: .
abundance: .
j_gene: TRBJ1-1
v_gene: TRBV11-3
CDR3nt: TGTGCCAGCAGCTTAGATTCGGGAACTGAAGCTTTCTTT
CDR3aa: CASSLDSGTEAFF

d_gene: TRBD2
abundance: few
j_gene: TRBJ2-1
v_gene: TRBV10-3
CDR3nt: TGTGCCGTTCGTACTAGCGGAGATCACAATGAGCAGTTCTTC
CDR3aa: CAVRTSGDHNEQFF

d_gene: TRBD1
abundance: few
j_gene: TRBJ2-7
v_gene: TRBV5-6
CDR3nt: TGTGCCAGCAGCATACCGGGACAGGGAGGAGCAAGCTCCTACGAGCAGTACTTC
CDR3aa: CASSIPGQGGASSYEQYF

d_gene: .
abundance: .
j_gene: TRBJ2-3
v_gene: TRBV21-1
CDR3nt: TGTGCCAGCAGCTCCCCCGGGGGACAGGGGAACACAGATACGCAGTATTTT
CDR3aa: CASSSPGGQGNTDTQYF

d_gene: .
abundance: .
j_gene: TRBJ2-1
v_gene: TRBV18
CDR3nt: TGTGCCAGCTCACCAGCCTTTTCCGCGTGGGAGCAGTTCTTC
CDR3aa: CASSPAFSAWEQFF

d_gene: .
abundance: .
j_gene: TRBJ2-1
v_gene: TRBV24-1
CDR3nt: TGTGCCACCAGTGATCCTAGGGGGACGGGGGGTGAGCAGTTCTTC
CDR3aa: CATSDPRGTGGEQFF

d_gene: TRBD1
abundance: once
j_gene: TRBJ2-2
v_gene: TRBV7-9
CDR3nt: TGTGCCAGCAGCCCTCCGGGACAGCTGAACACCGGGGAGCTGTTTTTT
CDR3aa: CASSPPGQLNTGELFF

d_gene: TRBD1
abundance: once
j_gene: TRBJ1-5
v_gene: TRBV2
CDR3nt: TGTGCCAGCAGTGTGGGACAGGGGGCTCAGCCCCAGCATTTT
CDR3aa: CASSVGQGAQPQHF

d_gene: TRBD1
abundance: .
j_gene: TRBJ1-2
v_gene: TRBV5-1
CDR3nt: TGCGCCAGCAGCCTTGACGGGACAGGCCCTTATGGCTACACCTTC
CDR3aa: CASSLDGTGPYGYTF

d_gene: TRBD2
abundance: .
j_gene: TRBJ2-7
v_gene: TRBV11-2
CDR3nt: TGTGCCAGCAGCCCGGGACTAGCGGGGGGCCCCACGAGGGAGCAGTACTTC
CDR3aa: CASSPGLAGGPTREQYF

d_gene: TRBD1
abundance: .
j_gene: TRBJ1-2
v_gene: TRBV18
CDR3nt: TGTGCCAGCTCACCACGAGGACAGGGGGCAGGAGGGTATGGCTACACCTTC
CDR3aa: CASSPRGQGAGGYGYTF